A selection of T cell receptor beta chains follows, all from one sample in a study of T cells after yellow fever vaccination. TCRdb re-derived calls from the 5' RACE reads in MiXCR, one entry per CDR3 protein. The sample includes 400,000 or so distinct CDR3 sequences, approximately 10% of them seen just once. Sample: PBMCs, taken on the day of the first yellow fever vaccination. The source of these receptors is a man between 18 and 29 years old who received the YFV17D yellow fever vaccine. Each CDR3 is given with its conserved first and last residue. Fields, in order: D gene, V gene, CDR3 protein. The D gene is left open where the match is weak.

TRBD1 TRBV5-1 CASSVPTGGTDTQYF
TRBD1 TRBV5-1 CASSPTGDSYGYTF
. TRBV29-1 CSVEDDRTDTQYF
. TRBV12-3/TRBV12-4 CASAKRGNQETQYF
. TRBV7-9 CASSSGTSSSYNEQFF
. TRBV27 CASSFPGGTGELFF
TRBD2 TRBV13 CASSHMTSGGRYEQFF
. TRBV11-1 CASSLGDRWHGELFF
TRBD1 TRBV3-1 CASSYWTGSYEQYF
. TRBV7-2 CASSLETDPEAFF
TRBD1 TRBV7-2 CASSEGDSYGYTF
. TRBV6-5 CASSSTVAGNTIYF
TRBD2 TRBV9 CASSVGLAGGSYQETQYF
. TRBV6-2/TRBV6-3 CASTNGDTQYF
TRBD2 TRBV27 CASSLGGGATGEQFF
. TRBV12-3/TRBV12-4 CASSLATATYGYTF
TRBD1 TRBV2 CDSSSAGTVYNEQFF
. TRBV7-2 CASSLLGGSNQPQHF
. TRBV27 CASSSRGWEPDTQYF
. TRBV5-1 CASQMGLGTNEKLFF